The T cell receptor beta chain under discussion was sequenced for a study of blood T cell repertoires in COVID-19. Study-wide context: Samples representing acute and convalescent COVID-19 were sourced from the United States, Italy and Spain. Nucleic acid was either cDNA or gDNA, and it came from T cells, B-cell-depleted T cells, or PBMCs.

The sample holds one count of this clone. Germline is not matched at one junction end, which may reflect a read error. As processed by the authors: Amplification of reference gene primers provided the estimated nucleated cell counts. Libraries were prepared by immunoSEQ multiplex PCR; TCRdb keeps only in-frame clonotypes and omits some of them. The V and J calls and clone size were taken over from that table, and D and trimming were inferred from the DNA. The sample includes approximately 90,000 clones, roughly 84% seen only once; the top ten take around 5%. Germline CDR1 and CDR2: KGHSH and LQKENI. CDR3 length: 14 amino acids.

The TCR sequence derives from a woman of 80 years or more with acute or convalescent COVID-19. Specimen: peripheral blood. The chain links TRBV18 to TRBJ1-1; D is perhaps TRBD1 (5 bases). This chain's CDR3 is CASSPARDRILGGF. The CDR3 DNA sequence: TGTGCCAGCTCACCAGCCAGGGACCGTATCTTAGGAGGGTTT.